This T cell receptor beta chain came from a study of cytomegalovirus exposure and HLA in healthy donors. This clone was counted a few times. Trimming stripped 4 bases from V and 1 base from J, with 7 bases between. CDR1 and CDR2 from the germline V gene are MGHRA and YSYEKL. The length of the CDR3 is 13 residues. The PCR contained 60 Vbeta and 13 Jbeta primers. Assay: immunoSEQ multiplex PCR; the TCRdb copy retains only in-frame clones and omits some. The table shows roughly 120,000 clones, with 77% occurring only once. Input material: PBMCs. The V and J genes are TRBV4-1 and TRBJ1-1, with D hard to call. This clonotype originated in a woman aged 40-49 years in good health and CMV-seropositive. The CDR3 bases are TGCGCCAGCAGCCCCGAGGCGAACACTGAAGCTTTCTTT. Translating gives CASSPEANTEAFF.